This T cell receptor (beta chain) was profiled in a study of T cell repertoires in cytomegalovirus infection. Findings of the study overall: Summed public TCR beta family frequency identified CMV carriers bearing the relevant HLA.

Turning to this clonotype: Its antigen remains unidentified.

TCRdb reprocessed the reads via MiXCR and lists one record per CDR3 protein. Altogether 700,000 to 900,000 distinct CDR3 sequences are present, under 35% being singletons, with the ten largest covering roughly 14%. V lost 1 base, J lost 1 base, and 10 bases lay in between. The germline V gene encodes CDR1 MGHRA and CDR2 YSYEKL. This CDR3 contains 15 residues. The TCR was taken from a human donor in good health (CMV status not recorded). Some clones in this sample may be carry-over from other donors' samples. V gene TRBV4-1 combines with J gene TRBJ1-1, with D perhaps TRBD1 (5 bases). The sample here was cultured CD8+ T cells from PBMCs, taken from culture after CMV antigen stimulation. CDR3 in amino acids: CASSQALTGNTEAFF. The CDR3 DNA is TGCGCCAGCAGCCAAGCCCTCACAGGGAACACTGAAGCTTTCTTT.